The clone carrying this T cell receptor beta chain was seen at least ten times. What it binds is not known. This entry is derived from a study of early T cells in non-severe SARS-CoV-2 infection. Study-wide background: Unsorted whole-blood RNA was sequenced in bulk, leaving chains unpaired.

Attachment of unique molecular identifiers to individual cDNA molecules was performed. TCRdb re-analysed the 5' RACE reads in MiXCR, keeping a single row per CDR3 protein. The sample includes 39,000 or so distinct CDR3 sequences, less than 6% of them seen just once. V dropped 4 bases and J dropped 7; count of bases not matched to a gene: 4. Germline V lookup: CDR1 DFQATT, CDR2 SNEGSKA (reference sequence). This CDR3 is built from 12 residues. Regarding the study as a whole: Anti-spike CD8 specificities were favored by VDJdb matching, whose results missed private and CD4 specificities.

This specimen was whole blood, taken at baseline. This TCR came from an adult who was a healthcare worker with PCR-confirmed SARS-CoV-2 infection or an uninfected control (not recorded which). The rearrangement uses TRBV20-1 and TRBJ2-1; 7 bases line up with TRBD1. This CDR3 reads CSATGQSNEQFF. In DNA, the CDR3 is TGCAGTGCTACGGGACAGTCGAATGAGCAGTTCTTC.